This is a list of T cell receptor beta chains from one sample in a study of shared clonotypes between healthy human individuals. TCRdb's table, derived via immunoSEQ multiplex PCR, lists solely in-frame clones and lacks some. The profile shows 450,000 or so clones, 60% to 80% of them singletons. Sequenced input: PBMCs. The origin of the receptors is a woman aged 40 to 50 in good health. Some clones in this sample may be carry-over from other donors' samples. Both conserved end residues are part of each CDR3. Fields, in order: J gene, V gene, D gene, clone size, CDR3 DNA, CDR3 protein. The D gene is left open where the match is weak. Clone size is shown for a subset of rows, as once, few, many or a class of expanded clone.

TRBJ1-1	TRBV28	TRBD1	-	TGTGCCAGCAGTTCCGGGACAGCCAACACTGAAGCTTTCTTT	CASSSGTANTEAFF
TRBJ2-7	TRBV4-1	-	-	TGCGCCAGCAGCCAAGTCCTTGGGGTCTACGAGCAGTACTTC	CASSQVLGVYEQYF
TRBJ2-7	TRBV10-3	-	-	TGTGCCACCAGGGACCCTGCCTACGAGCAGTACTTC	CATRDPAYEQYF
TRBJ2-5	TRBV4-1	-	-	TGCGCCAGCAGCCAAGGGGTTGGGCGACAAGAGACCCAGTACTTC	CASSQGVGRQETQYF
TRBJ2-7	TRBV28	TRBD2	-	TGTGCCAGCAGCCCGACTAGCGGGAGTGGAATCTACGAGCAGTACTTC	CASSPTSGSGIYEQYF
TRBJ2-5	TRBV7-9	TRBD2	-	TGTGCCAGCAGCAAACCACTAGCGGGAGTAGAGACCCAGTACTTC	CASSKPLAGVETQYF
TRBJ2-1	TRBV6-5	-	-	TGTGCCAGCAGCCCGGACTATTACAATGAGCAGTTCTTC	CASSPDYYNEQFF
TRBJ1-2	TRBV5-1	-	-	TGCGCCAGCAGCTTGGCCCCTCGGACAGATGGCTACACCTTC	CASSLAPRTDGYTF
TRBJ2-1	TRBV18	-	-	TGTGCCAGCTCACCAGCCGCGCTCAACAATGAGCAGTTCTTC	CASSPAALNNEQFF
TRBJ2-2	TRBV7-9	-	-	TGTGCCAGCAGCCTACAGGGAATAGCCGGGGAGCTGTTTTTT	CASSLQGIAGELFF
TRBJ1-1	TRBV7-2	TRBD1	many	TGTGCCAGCAGCTTAGCCAGACAGGGGGCGGTCACTGAAGCTTTCTTT	CASSLARQGAVTEAFF
TRBJ2-7	TRBV19	TRBD1	-	TGTGCCAGTAGTGGACAGGGGTGGGTCGAGCAGTACTTC	CASSGQGWVEQYF
TRBJ1-1	TRBV18	-	-	TGTGCCAGCTCACCTGCAACAGGAGTAGTAGACATGAACACTGAAGCTTTCTTT	CASSPATGVVDMNTEAFF
TRBJ2-7	TRBV7-9	-	few	TGTGCCAGCAGCCCCTTAGACTCCTACGAGCAGTACTTC	CASSPLDSYEQYF
TRBJ1-3	TRBV28	-	-	TGTGCCAGCAGTTCCTCCTTCAACACCATATATTTT	CASSSSFNTIYF